This T cell receptor (beta chain) was sequenced for a study of T-cell reconstitution after alpha-beta-depleted transplantation in children. The CDR3 totals 12 residues. Trimming pared 1 base from V and 4 bases from J, leaving 6 bases between. CDR1 is SGHDT, CDR2 YYEEEE, per germline. This sample's TCRbeta library carried unique molecular identifier barcodes. TCRdb redid the calling of the PCR reads with MiXCR, one entry per CDR3 protein. The sample consists of 200,000 to 250,000 distinct CDR3 sequences, 7% to 9% of them appearing once. Regarding this clonotype: As yet, its antigen is unknown.

Study-wide points: Certain patients had high TCRbeta diversity at day 60, and it came from recipient T cells and thymic progenitors that survived. Roughly two months post-transplant, alpha-beta T cells reportedly originated from several hundred graft clones that had expanded. A year had passed since transplant, and T-cell counts and diversity by then came mostly from newly produced T cells.

The J gene is TRBJ2-7, the V gene TRBV5-6; no clear D gene. The sequence was obtained from a male patient aged 2 to 9 who had a stem cell transplant for acute myeloid leukemia, so the T cells may come from the graft donor. This specimen was PBMCs, mostly from graft donor cells, taken 360 days after TCRalphabeta/CD19-depleted stem cell transplant. In DNA form, the CDR3 reads TGTGCCAGCAGCTTGATCCAATACGAGCAGTACTTC. Its protein is CASSLIQYEQYF.